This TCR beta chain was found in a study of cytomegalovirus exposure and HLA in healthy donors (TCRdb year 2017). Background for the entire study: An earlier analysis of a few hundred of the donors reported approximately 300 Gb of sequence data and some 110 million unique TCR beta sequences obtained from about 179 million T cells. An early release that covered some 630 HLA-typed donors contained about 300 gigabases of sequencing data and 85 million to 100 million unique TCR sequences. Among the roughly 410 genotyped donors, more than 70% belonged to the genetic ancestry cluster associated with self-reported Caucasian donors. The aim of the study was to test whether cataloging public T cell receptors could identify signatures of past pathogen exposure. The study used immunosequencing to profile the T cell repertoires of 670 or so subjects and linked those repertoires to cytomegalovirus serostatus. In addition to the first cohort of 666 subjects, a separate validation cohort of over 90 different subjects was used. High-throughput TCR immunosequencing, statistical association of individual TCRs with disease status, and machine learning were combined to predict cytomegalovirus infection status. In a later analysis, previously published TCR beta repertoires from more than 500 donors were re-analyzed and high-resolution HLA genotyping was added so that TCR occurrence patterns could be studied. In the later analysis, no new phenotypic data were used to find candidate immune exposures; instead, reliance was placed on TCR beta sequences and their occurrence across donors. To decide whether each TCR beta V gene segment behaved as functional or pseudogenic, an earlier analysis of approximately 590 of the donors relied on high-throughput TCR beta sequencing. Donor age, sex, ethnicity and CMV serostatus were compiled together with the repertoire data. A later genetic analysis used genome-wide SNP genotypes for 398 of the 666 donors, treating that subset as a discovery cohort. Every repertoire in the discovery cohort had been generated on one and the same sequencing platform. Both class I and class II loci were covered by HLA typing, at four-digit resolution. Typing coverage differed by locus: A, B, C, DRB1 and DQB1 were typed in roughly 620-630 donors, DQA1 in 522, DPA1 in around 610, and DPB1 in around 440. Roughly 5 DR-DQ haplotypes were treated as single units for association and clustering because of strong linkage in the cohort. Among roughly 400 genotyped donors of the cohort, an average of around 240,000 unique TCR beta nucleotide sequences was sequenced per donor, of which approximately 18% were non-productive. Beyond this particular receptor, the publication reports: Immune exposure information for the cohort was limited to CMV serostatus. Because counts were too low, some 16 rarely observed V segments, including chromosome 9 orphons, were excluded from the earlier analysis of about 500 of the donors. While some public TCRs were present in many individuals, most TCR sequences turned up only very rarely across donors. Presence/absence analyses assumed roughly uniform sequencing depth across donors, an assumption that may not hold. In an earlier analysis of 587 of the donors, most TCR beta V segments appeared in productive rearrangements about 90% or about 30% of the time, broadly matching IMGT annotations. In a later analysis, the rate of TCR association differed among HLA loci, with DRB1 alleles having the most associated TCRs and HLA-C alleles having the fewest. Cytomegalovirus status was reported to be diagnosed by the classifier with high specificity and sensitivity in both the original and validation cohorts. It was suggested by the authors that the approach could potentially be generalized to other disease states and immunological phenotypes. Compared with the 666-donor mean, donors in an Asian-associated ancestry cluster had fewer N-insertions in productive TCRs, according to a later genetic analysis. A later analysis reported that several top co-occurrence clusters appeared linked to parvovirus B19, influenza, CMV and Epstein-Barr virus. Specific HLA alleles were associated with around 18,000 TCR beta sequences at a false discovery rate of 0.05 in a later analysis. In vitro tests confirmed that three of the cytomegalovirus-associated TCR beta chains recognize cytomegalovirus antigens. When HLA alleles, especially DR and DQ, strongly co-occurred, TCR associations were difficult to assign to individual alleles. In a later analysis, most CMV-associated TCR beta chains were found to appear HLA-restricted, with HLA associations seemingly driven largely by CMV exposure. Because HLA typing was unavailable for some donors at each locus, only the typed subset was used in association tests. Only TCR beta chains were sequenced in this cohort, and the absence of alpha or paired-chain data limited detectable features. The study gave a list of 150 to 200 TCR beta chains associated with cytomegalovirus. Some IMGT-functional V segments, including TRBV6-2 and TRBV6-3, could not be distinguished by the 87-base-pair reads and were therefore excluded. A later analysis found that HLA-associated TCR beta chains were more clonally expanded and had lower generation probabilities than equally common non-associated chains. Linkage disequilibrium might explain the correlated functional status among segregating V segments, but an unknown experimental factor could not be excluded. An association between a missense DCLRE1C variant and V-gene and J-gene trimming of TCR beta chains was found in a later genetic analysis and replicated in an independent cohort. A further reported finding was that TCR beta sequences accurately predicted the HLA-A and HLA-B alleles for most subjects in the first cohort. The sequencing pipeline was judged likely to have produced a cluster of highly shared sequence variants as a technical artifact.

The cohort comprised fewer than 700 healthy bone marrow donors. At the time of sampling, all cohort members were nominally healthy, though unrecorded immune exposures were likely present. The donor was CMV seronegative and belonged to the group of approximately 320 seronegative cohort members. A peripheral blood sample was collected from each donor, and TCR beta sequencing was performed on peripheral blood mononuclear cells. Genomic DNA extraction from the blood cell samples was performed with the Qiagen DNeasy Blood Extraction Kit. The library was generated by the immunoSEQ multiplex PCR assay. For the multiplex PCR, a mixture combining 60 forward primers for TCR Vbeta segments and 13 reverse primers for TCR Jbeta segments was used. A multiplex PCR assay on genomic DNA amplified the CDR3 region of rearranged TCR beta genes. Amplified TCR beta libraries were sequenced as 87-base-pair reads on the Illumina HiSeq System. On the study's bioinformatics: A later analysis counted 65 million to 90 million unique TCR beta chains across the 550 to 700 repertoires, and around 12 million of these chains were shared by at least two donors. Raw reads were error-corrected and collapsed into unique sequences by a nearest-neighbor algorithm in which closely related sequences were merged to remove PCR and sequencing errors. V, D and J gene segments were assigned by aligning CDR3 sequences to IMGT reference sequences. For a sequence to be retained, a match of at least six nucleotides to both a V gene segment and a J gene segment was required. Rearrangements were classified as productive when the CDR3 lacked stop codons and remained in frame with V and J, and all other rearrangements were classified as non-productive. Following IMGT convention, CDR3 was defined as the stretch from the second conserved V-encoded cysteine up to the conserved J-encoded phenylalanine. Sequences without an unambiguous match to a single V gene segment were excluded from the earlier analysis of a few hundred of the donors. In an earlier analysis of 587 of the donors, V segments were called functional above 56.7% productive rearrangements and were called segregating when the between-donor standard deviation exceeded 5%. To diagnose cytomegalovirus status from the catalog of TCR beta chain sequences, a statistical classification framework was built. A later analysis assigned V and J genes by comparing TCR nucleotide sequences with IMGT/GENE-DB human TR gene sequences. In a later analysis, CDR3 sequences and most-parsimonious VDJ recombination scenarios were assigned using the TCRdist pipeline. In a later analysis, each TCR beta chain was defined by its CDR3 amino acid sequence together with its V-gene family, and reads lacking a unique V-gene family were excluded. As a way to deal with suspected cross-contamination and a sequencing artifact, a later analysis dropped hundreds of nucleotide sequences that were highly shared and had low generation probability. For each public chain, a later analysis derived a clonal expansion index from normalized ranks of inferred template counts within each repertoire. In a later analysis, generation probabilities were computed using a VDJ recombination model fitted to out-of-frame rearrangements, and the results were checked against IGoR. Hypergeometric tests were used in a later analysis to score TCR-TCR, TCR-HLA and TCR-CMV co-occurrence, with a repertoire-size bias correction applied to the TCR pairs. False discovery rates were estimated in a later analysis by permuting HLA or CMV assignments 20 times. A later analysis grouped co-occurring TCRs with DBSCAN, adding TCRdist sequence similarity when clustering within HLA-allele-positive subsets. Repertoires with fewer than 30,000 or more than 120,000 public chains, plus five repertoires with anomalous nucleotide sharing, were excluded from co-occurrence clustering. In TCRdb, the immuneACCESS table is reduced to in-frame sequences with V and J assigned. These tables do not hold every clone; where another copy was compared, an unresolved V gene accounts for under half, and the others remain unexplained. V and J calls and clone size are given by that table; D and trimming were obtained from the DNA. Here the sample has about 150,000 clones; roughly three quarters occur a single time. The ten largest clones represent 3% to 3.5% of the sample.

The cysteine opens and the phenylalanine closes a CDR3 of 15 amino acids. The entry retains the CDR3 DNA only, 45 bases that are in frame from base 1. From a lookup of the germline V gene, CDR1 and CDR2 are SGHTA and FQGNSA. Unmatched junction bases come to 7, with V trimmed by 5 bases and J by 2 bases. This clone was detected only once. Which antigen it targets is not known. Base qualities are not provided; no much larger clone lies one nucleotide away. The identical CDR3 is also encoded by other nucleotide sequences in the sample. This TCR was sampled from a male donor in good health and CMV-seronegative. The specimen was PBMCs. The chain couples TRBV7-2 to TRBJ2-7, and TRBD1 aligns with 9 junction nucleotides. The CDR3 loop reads CASSRRQGGTYEQYF. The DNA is TGTGCCAGCAGCCGAAGACAGGGGGGGACCTACGAGCAGTACTTC.